This record looks at one T cell receptor (beta chain) sequence and its context. This could be a read error, since a much larger clone is one nucleotide away. The data originate from a study of patients and donors after allogeneic stem cell transplantation. The germline gives CDR1 SNHLY, CDR2 FYNNEI. The CDR3 is made up of 15 amino acids. TCRdb ran MiXCR on the RT-PCR reads and lists one entry per CDR3 protein. The sample holds roughly 940,000 distinct CDR3 sequences, over 15% seen once. The sample comprised blood, either unsorted or a sorted T cell fraction (not recorded which). The V and J genes are TRBV2 and TRBJ2-7; D unclear. The sequence was obtained from a human donor who was either an allogeneic HSCT recipient or a stem cell or donor lymphocyte infusion donor (not recorded which). It is not recorded whose cells these are; they may come from a transplant donor. CDR3 region: CASSEREQSSYEQCF. The CDR3 DNA reads as TGTGCCAGCAGTGAGCGAGAACAGAGCTCCTACGAGCAGTGCTTC.